This T cell receptor (beta chain) was retrieved from a study of T cell responses to AZD1222 COVID-19 vaccine (dated by TCRdb to the early 2020s). A note on the overall study: TCR sequencing was performed for about 250 trial participants, of whom 207 were given two doses of AZD1222 and some 26 were given two doses of MenACWY control vaccine. Enrollment into the trials was organized by age into subgroups of 18-55, 56-69 and 70-plus years, and those subgroups contained roughly 150, 30 and 60 TCR-sequenced participants, respectively. Beyond this particular receptor, the publication reports: Reportedly, close to half of the unique spike-specific TCRs recognized epitopes lying outside the regions that are mutated in the B.1.351 and B.1.1.7 variants. The whole spike protein was spanned by vaccine-associated CD4 TCRs, and dominant responses were seen in regions 160-218 and 743-854. Participants were mostly white British and included more females than males, and it was suggested by the authors that clonal diversity may have been underestimated. Because no day 14 peak-response samples were available, repertoires were characterized only after the peak T cell response. Conclusions about previously exposed vaccinees were limited because only six AZD1222 recipients were SARS-CoV-2 seropositive at baseline. A significant rise in spike-specific TCR breadth and depth was observed after two AZD1222 doses relative to day 0 and relative to MenACWY recipients. The 56-69-year group was small, and its depth increase did not reach significance, likely because of low power.

The CDR3 regions of human TCRbeta chains were subjected to immunosequencing. The authors' pipeline ran thus. Repertoire TCRs were checked for matches against a reference library of SARS-CoV-2-specific TCRs that had been generated using the MIRA antigen-specificity platform. Breadth was defined as the fraction of unique TCRs that were SARS-CoV-2-associated, and depth was defined as the fraction of total T cells that were SARS-CoV-2-associated. Each spike-specific TCR was assigned to its reactive spike region and to a CD4 or CD8 class using the MIRA data. Log10-transformed breadth and depth values were compared by one-way ANOVA with Sidak's multiple comparisons tests. TCRdb stores this immuneACCESS table with in-frame sequences only. Part of the clones is absent; in the studies checked, under half of the shortfall reflects unresolved V genes, and no reason is known for the rest. That table gives V, J and clone size, and the DNA gave D and trimming. The sample records roughly 96,000 clones, more than 75% of which are singletons. The top ten clonotypes cover 12% of the sample.

CDR3 length: 14 amino acids, cysteine to phenylalanine. Here the CDR3 DNA is all that survives: 42 bases in frame from base 1. V is shortened by 5 bases, J by 4 bases, and the region joining them spans 12 bases. From a lookup of the germline V gene (reference sequence), CDR1 and CDR2 are SEHNR and FQNEAQ. In the paper's terms, the time point label means: about 28 days (+/-7) after the second vaccine dose. AZD1222 recipients given second doses at about 4 weeks or at about 12 weeks were pooled, since spike-specific TCR depth and breadth were not found to differ between the two schedules. The vaccinee samples were drawn from two UK trials, COV001 and COV002, one of which was a single-blind randomized controlled phase 2/3 trial testing AZD1222 (ChAdOx1 nCoV-19) in healthy adults. For TCRbeta chain sequencing, PBMC samples were collected from trial participants at day 0 and at day 28 after the second dose.

Details on this clone: The antigen it binds to is not known. The record has no base qualities; no much larger clone is one base away.

The TCR sequence derives from an adult who received the AZD1222 COVID-19 vaccine. Recombination joined TRBV7-9 with TRBJ2-1; TRBD1 could be the D gene, as 6 bases match. Sequencing used peripheral blood, obtained 28 days after the second AZD1222 dose. In nucleotides, the sequence is TGTGCCAGCAGCCGAAGTACAGGGTACAATGAGCAGTTCTTC. Translated, it reads CASSRSTGYNEQFF.